The 11 T cell receptor beta chains reported below all come from one sample, sequenced in a study of shared T cell receptors in the human thymus. Profiling relied on immunoSEQ multiplex PCR, and the TCRdb table lists in-frame clones only, not all of them. The table lists about 380,000 clones, around 93% of them singletons. The specimen sequenced was thymocytes. The receptors come from a human donor.

This chain connects TRBV28 to TRBJ2-7; TRBD1 agrees at 9 bases. CDR3 size: 16 residues. From germline, CDR1 is MDHEN and CDR2 SYDVKM. The J segment lost 4 bases and the V segment lost 3 bases, leaving 10 bases of the junction unmatched. For the CDR3, the DNA is TGTGCCAGCAGTTTGTCGCCGGGACAGGGAGAGTACGAGCAGTACTTC. It yields the protein CASSLSPGQGEYEQYF.

This chain joins TRBV5-4 and TRBJ2-2; D is uncertain. Germline CDR1 is SGHNT and CDR2 is YYREEE (reference sequence). This CDR3 comprises 14 residues. Trimming took 0 bases from V and 6 from J, leaving 9 bases between them. The CDR3 loop reads CASSLAVVPGELFF. The CDR3 coding sequence is TGTGCCAGCAGCTTGGCGGTAGTCCCCGGGGAGCTGTTTTTT. The variable domain in full, with the rest retrieved from reference TRBV5-4 and TRBJ2-2, is ETGVTQSPTHLIKTRGQQVTLRCSSQSGHNTVSWYQQALGQGPQFIFQYYREEENGRGNFPPRFSGLQFPNYSSELNVNALELDDSALYLCASSLAVVPGELFFGEGSRLTVL.

This sequence joins TRBV7-4 and TRBJ2-5; D might be TRBD2 (5 bases). V shed 3 bases and J shed 5 bases, with 16 bases lying between them. CDR3 length: 15 amino acids. CDR1 is SGHVT and CDR2 is SQSDAQ in the germline V gene. In DNA form, the CDR3 reads TGTGCCAGCAGCTTGGAAGCGGATCAAAGGGAGACCCAGTACTTC. It yields the protein CASSLEADQRETQYF.

The rearrangement links TRBV5-1 to TRBJ2-3, with 8 bases aligning to TRBD1. With V trimmed by 3 bases and J by 1 base, 4 bases remained unmatched. There are 15 residues in the CDR3. Germline-derived CDR1 and CDR2 are SGHRS and YFSETQ. This chain's CDR3 is CASSSTGVGTDTQYF. Written as DNA, the CDR3 is TGCGCCAGCAGCTCGACAGGGGTGGGCACAGATACGCAGTATTTT.

V usage is TRBV12-5 and J usage is TRBJ2-7; D unclear. Germline V gives CDR1 LGHNT, CDR2 FRNRAP. Deletions cut 1 base from V and 3 bases from J, with 7 bases between. This CDR3 has 13 amino acids. The CDR3 sequence: CASGLDTGYEQYF. DNA of the CDR3: TGTGCTAGTGGTTTGGATACTGGCTACGAGCAGTACTTC.

The V and J genes are TRBV30 and TRBJ2-1; TRBD2 is a possible D gene (6 bases). Trimming cost V 4 bases and J 1 base, with 11 bases left between them. Looked up from germline, CDR1 is GTSNPN and CDR2 is SVGIG (reference sequence). The CDR3 spans 14 residues. The CDR3 spells CAWILTSSYNEQFF. The CDR3 DNA sequence: TGTGCCTGGATTCTGACTAGTTCCTACAATGAGCAGTTCTTC.

The J gene is TRBJ2-7, the V gene TRBV11-2; maybe TRBD2 (6 bases). Trimming left V 4 bases short and J 2 bases short, with 12 bases between. Germline CDR1 is SGHAT and CDR2 is FQNNGV. This CDR3 is 14 amino acids long. The CDR3 here is CASSSRGGAYEQYF. For the CDR3, the DNA is TGTGCCAGCAGCTCGAGGGGCGGGGCCTACGAGCAGTACTTC.

This chain uses TRBV7-2 with TRBJ2-2; D gene unclear. V lost 1 base to trimming and J lost 4 bases, with 7 bases between them. Germline assignment: CDR1 SGHTA and CDR2 FQGNSA. There are 14 residues in the CDR3. This CDR3 is CASSLGSSTGELFF. As DNA, the CDR3 is TGTGCCAGCAGCTTAGGGTCAAGCACCGGGGAGCTGTTTTTT.

The V and J genes are TRBV4-2 and TRBJ1-1, with a possible D match to TRBD1 (5 bases). This CDR3 contains 15 residues. Germline-derived CDR1 and CDR2 are LGHNA and YNFKEQ. With 2 bases removed from V and 0 bases from J, the gap between germline ends came to 10 bases. CDR3 in DNA: TGTGCCAGCAGCCAACTGGGACCGATGAACACTGAAGCTTTCTTT. Its protein product is CASSQLGPMNTEAFF.

For this clone: Germline and junction disagree at one end, which may indicate a read error. V and J are TRBV19 and TRBJ2-1; the D call may be TRBD1 or TRBD2 (5 bases each). Per the germline V gene, CDR1 is LNHDA and CDR2 is SQIVND (reference sequence). The CDR3 runs to 14 residues. This chain's CDR3 is CASSTPGPYNEQFF. In nucleotides, the CDR3 is TGTGCCAGCAGTACCCCGGGACCTTACAATGAGCAGTTCTTC. Filled out from reference TRBV19 and TRBJ2-1, the complete variable domain reads DGGITQSPKYLFRKEGQNVTLSCEQNLNHDAMYWYRQDPGQGLRLIYYSQIVNDFQKGDIAEGYSVSREKKESFPLTVTSAQKNPTAFYLCASSTPGPYNEQFFGPGTRLTVL.

The chain combines TRBV7-4 with TRBJ1-1, with D perhaps TRBD1 (6 bases). V lost 3 bases, J lost 1 base, and 21 bases lay in between. This CDR3 is built from 18 residues. Germline assignment: CDR1 SGHVT and CDR2 SQSDAQ. CDR3 sequence reads: CASSFRTRTALSNTEAFF. The CDR3, as DNA: TGTGCCAGCAGCTTCCGGACCCGGACAGCCCTATCGAACACTGAAGCTTTCTTT.